A single sample gave rise to the 18 T cell receptor beta chains below, sequenced in a study of CD8+ T cells in alopecia areata. Treatment specified: oral pan-JAK inhibitor, 5-10 mg twice daily. Investigators isolated RNA and reverse transcribed it into cDNA to act as the sequencing template. This table comes from immunoSEQ multiplex PCR, and its TCRdb copy is limited to in-frame clones, with some not included. The table lists approximately 180,000 clones, approximately 55% of them singletons. The sequenced sample was CD8+ T cells sorted from blood, obtained at week 24, from a patient treated with tofacitinib. Source of these receptors: a human donor with alopecia areata.

This clone has just one count. The chain links TRBV2 to TRBJ2-5; D call uncertain. This CDR3 comprises 15 residues. Germline-derived CDR1 and CDR2 are SNHLY and FYNNEI. The V gene lost 6 bases and the J gene lost 2 bases, with 16 bases spanning the gap. In nucleotides, the CDR3 is TGTGCCAGCAGCGAGACCGCGGCACAGCAAGAGACCCAGTACTTC. Translated, it gives CASSETAAQQETQYF.

This clone was detected a few times. This sequence joins TRBV2 and TRBJ1-1, with D unclear. CDR3 length: 14 amino acids. Germline CDR1 and CDR2: SNHLY and FYNNEI. V was cut by 7 bases and J by 1 base, with 13 bases left in between. CDR3 amino acids: CASTRPDGNTEAFF. In DNA, the CDR3 is TGTGCCAGCACCCGACCGGACGGGAACACTGAAGCTTTCTTT.

This clone was observed a few times. The J gene is TRBJ2-2, the V gene TRBV4-3; D is possibly TRBD1 (5 bases). This CDR3 region has 14 residues. V was clipped by 1 base and J by 5 bases, with 8 bases between them. The germline CDR1 and CDR2 sequences are LGHNA and YSLEER. The CDR3 nucleotides are TGCGCCAGCAGCCAAGGGGCAGGGACCGGGGAGCTGTTTTTT. Protein sequence: CASSQGAGTGELFF.

This clone showed up just a few times. The rearrangement uses TRBV7-9 and TRBJ1-2; D remains ambiguous. The germline CDR1 and CDR2 sequences are SEHNR and FQNEAQ (reference sequence). This CDR3 spans 12 amino acids. The V gene lost 2 bases and the J gene lost 5 bases, with 6 bases spanning the gap. The CDR3 region is CASSLSLYGYTF. The CDR3 DNA follows: TGTGCCAGCAGCTTATCCCTATATGGCTACACCTTC.

This sequence joins TRBV6-5 and TRBJ2-6; D uncertain. Germline lookup yields CDR1 MNHEY and CDR2 SVGAGI. The CDR3 is made up of 15 amino acids. V lost 7 bases to trimming and J lost 0 bases, with 10 bases between them. CDR3: CASTEQPSGANVLTF. Here the CDR3 DNA reads TGTGCCAGCACGGAGCAGCCCTCTGGGGCCAACGTCCTGACTTTC.

CDR3 in DNA: TGCAGCGCAATACAACCCGACGGCTATGGCTACACCTTC. Encoded protein: CSAIQPDGYGYTF. The chain employs TRBV29-1 and TRBJ1-2; D call uncertain. The germline V gene has CDR1 SQVTM and CDR2 ANQGSEA. This CDR3 region has 13 residues. Trimming removed 7 bases at V and 4 bases at J, with 16 bases between. The complete variable domain, with remaining parts taken from reference TRBV29-1 and TRBJ1-2, reads SAVISQKPSRDICQRGTSLTIQCQVDSQVTMMFWYRQQPGQSLTLIATANQGSEATYESGFVIDKFPISRPNLTFSTLTVSNMSPEDSSIYLCSAIQPDGYGYTFGSGTRLTVV.

This clone was recorded a few times. The chain has TRBV27 and TRBJ2-7; 8 bases align to TRBD1. V gave up 10 bases and J gave up 4 bases; unmatched junction bases: 6. Germline lookup yields CDR1 MNHEY and CDR2 SMNVEV (reference sequence). This CDR3 is 12 amino acids long. CDR3: CATMDRAYEQYF. CDR3 in DNA: TGTGCCACCATGGACAGGGCTTACGAGCAGTACTTC.

The DNA for the CDR3 is TGTGCCAGCATATACGGGGCGTACCACCAAGAGACCCAGTACTTC. This sequence encodes CASIYGAYHQETQYF. The chain is built from TRBV6-4 and TRBJ2-5; perhaps D is TRBD1 or TRBD2 (5 bases each). The V gene lost 7 bases and the J gene lost 0 bases, with 15 bases spanning the gap. This CDR3 is 15 amino acids long. The germline CDR1 and CDR2 sequences are MRHNA and SNTAGT.

The CDR3 reads CASSQAPRAPYNEQFF. In DNA form, the CDR3 reads TGTGCCAGCAGCCAAGCACCCAGGGCCCCCTACAATGAGCAGTTCTTC. V and J are TRBV14 and TRBJ2-1; D is possibly TRBD1 (5 bases). This CDR3 is 16 amino acids long. CDR1 is SGHDN, CDR2 FVKESK, per germline. V lost 1 base and J lost 2, with 12 bases in between.

Ten or more counts support this clone. V usage is TRBV5-5 and J usage is TRBJ2-7; TRBD2 matches 10 bases. The length of the CDR3 is 16 residues. Germline CDR1 reads SGHKS; CDR2 reads YYEKEE (reference sequence). The J segment lost 0 bases and the V segment lost 4 bases, leaving 7 bases of the junction unmatched. The CDR3 loop is CASSASSGGASYEQYF. The CDR3 DNA reads TGTGCCAGCAGCGCGTCAAGCGGGGGGGCCTCCTACGAGCAGTACTTC. The variable domain in full, with the rest retrieved from reference TRBV5-5 and TRBJ2-7, is DAGVTQSPTHLIKTRGQQVTLRCSPISGHKSVSWYQQVLGQGPQFIFQYYEKEERGRGNFPDRFSARQFPNYSSELNVNALLLGDSALYLCASSASSGGASYEQYFGPGTRLTVT.

The CDR3 DNA sequence: TGTGCCAGCAGTTTATGGCTAGCGGGGGGCAATGAGCAGTTCTTC. Translating gives CASSLWLAGGNEQFF. The chain carries TRBV27 and TRBJ2-1, with 11 bases that match TRBD2. CDR1 MNHEY and CDR2 SMNVEV come from the germline V gene (reference sequence). J was trimmed by 6 bases and V by 1 base; bases with no gene match: 2. The CDR3 consists of 15 residues.

The chain joins TRBV5-4 to TRBJ2-2; no definite D call. The CDR3 length is 14 residues. Germline V gene data show CDR1 as SGHNT and CDR2 as YYREEE (reference sequence). Trimming stripped 9 bases from V and 4 bases from J, with 16 bases between. The CDR3 protein is CATTRGRSTGELFF. The CDR3 DNA reads as TGTGCCACAACGCGAGGACGGTCCACCGGGGAGCTGTTTTTT. Variable domain in full (rest from reference TRBV5-4 and TRBJ2-2): ETGVTQSPTHLIKTRGQQVTLRCSSQSGHNTVSWYQQALGQGPQFIFQYYREEENGRGNFPPRFSGLQFPNYSSELNVNALELDDSALYLCATTRGRSTGELFFGEGSRLTVL.

V usage is TRBV2 and J usage is TRBJ2-7; D is possibly TRBD1 or TRBD2 (5 bases each). CDR1 is SNHLY, CDR2 FYNNEI, per germline. The V and J ends lost 9 bases and 2 bases respectively, with 17 bases between them. The CDR3 contains 14 residues. CDR3 nucleotides: TGTGCCAGTGATCCCGGGACCGAAACCTACGAGCAGTACTTC. This codes for CASDPGTETYEQYF.

The chain's CDR3 is CASSYSRADTQYF. In DNA, the CDR3 is TGTGCCAGCAGTTACTCGAGAGCAGATACGCAGTATTTT. The genes are TRBV6-5 and TRBJ2-3, with no clear D. Germline-derived CDR1 and CDR2 are MNHEY and SVGAGI. V was pared by 0 bases and J by 4 bases, with 5 bases between. The CDR3 runs 13 residues.

The J gene is TRBJ2-1, the V gene TRBV27; tentatively, D is TRBD2 (7 bases). The germline V and J ends were trimmed by 2 bases and 0 bases, with 11 bases remaining between them. The length of the CDR3 is 16 residues. Germline V gene sequence: CDR1 MNHEY, CDR2 SMNVEV (reference sequence). CDR3 sequence reads: CASSLHAGASYNEQFF. DNA of the CDR3: TGTGCCAGCAGTTTACATGCGGGGGCCTCCTACAATGAGCAGTTCTTC.

V is TRBV29-1 and J is TRBJ1-1; possibly TRBD1 for D (6 bases). CDR1 is SQVTM, CDR2 ANQGSEA, per germline. The CDR3 has 12 amino acids. V lost 7 bases to trimming and J lost 7 bases, with 16 bases between them. In nucleotides, the CDR3 is TGCAGCGCCCCAAGACAGGACGGTGAAGCTTTCTTT. It specifies CSAPRQDGEAFF.

This clone was observed once. This chain joins TRBV29-1 and TRBJ1-2, with D possibly matching TRBD1 (6 bases). Germline V gives CDR1 SQVTM, CDR2 ANQGSEA. The V end was cut by 2 bases, the J end by 2 bases, with 9 bases between. The CDR3 totals 13 residues. DNA of the CDR3: TGCAGCGTTGAACGGACAGTGAACTATGGCTACACCTTC. The encoded protein is CSVERTVNYGYTF.

This clone has just one count. The chain's CDR3 is CAWSVGTGVTGELFF. The CDR3, as DNA: TGTGCCTGGAGTGTCGGGACAGGGGTGACCGGGGAGCTGTTTTTT. The rearrangement joins TRBV30 to TRBJ1-3; TRBD1 aligns across 10 bases. Gene TRBJ2-2 matches the end of the DNA better, so the J call may be wrong. This CDR3 contains 15 residues. Germline V lookup: CDR1 GTSNPN, CDR2 SVGIG (reference sequence).